The 25 T cell receptor beta chains presented below share a single source sample, sequenced in a study of cytomegalovirus exposure and HLA in healthy donors. Primers: 60 Vbeta forward and 13 Jbeta reverse. This table comes from immunoSEQ multiplex PCR, and its TCRdb copy is limited to in-frame clones, with some not included. This table has around 120,000 clones, approximately 81% appearing once. The source material was PBMCs. The receptors come from a young man in good health and CMV-seronegative.

About this clone itself: Other nucleotide sequences in the sample specify the same CDR3. The gene calls are TRBV30 and TRBJ2-7; 9 bases fit TRBD1. Trimming removed 4 bases from V and 6 bases from J; junction bases left unmatched: 10. Germline-derived CDR1 and CDR2 are GTSNPN and SVGIG (reference sequence). CDR3 length: 14 amino acids. This CDR3 reads CAWTTGTGPREQYF. The CDR3 coding sequence is TGTGCCTGGACAACCGGGACAGGGCCTCGCGAGCAGTACTTC.

The V gene is TRBV5-1, the J gene TRBJ2-7; TRBD1 might be the D (6 bases). Per the germline V gene, CDR1 is SGHRS and CDR2 is YFSETQ. V lost 0 bases to trimming and J lost 4 bases, with 20 bases between them. The CDR3 has 17 residues. The CDR3 sequence: CASSLAARTDSRYEQYF. Here the CDR3 DNA reads TGCGCCAGCAGCTTGGCCGCCCGGACAGATTCCAGATACGAGCAGTACTTC.

With regard to this clone: Other nucleotide sequences in the sample specify the same CDR3. The chain uses TRBV6-5 and TRBJ1-1, with D possibly TRBD1 on 5 matching bases. The CDR3 has 14 residues. V was pared by 2 bases and J by 2 bases, with 9 bases between. Germline CDR1 MNHEY, CDR2 SVGAGI. As DNA, the CDR3 is TGTGCCAGCAGTTACGGGGCGGTTAACACTGAAGCTTTCTTT. Encoded protein: CASSYGAVNTEAFF.

This sequence joins TRBV6-5 and TRBJ1-1, with 8 bases identical to TRBD1. Unmatched junction bases numbered 7, after V lost 0 bases and J lost 4 bases. The germline V gene encodes CDR1 MNHEY and CDR2 SVGAGI. The CDR3 is 16 residues long. This CDR3 reads CASSYSGRGLVTEAFF. DNA of the CDR3: TGTGCCAGCAGTTACTCGGGCAGGGGGCTGGTCACTGAAGCTTTCTTT.

The chain carries TRBV30 and TRBJ1-4; D not resolved. The CDR3 is made up of 19 amino acids. V lost 0 bases, J lost 0 bases, and 20 bases lay in between. In germline, CDR1 is GTSNPN, CDR2 SVGIG (reference sequence). CDR3 DNA: TGTGCCTGGAGTGTAACCTCCGGACGGGGAGCATCAACTAATGAAAAACTGTTTTTT. Translating it yields CAWSVTSGRGASTNEKLFF.

Only a few counts were recorded for this clone. The rearrangement links TRBV9 to TRBJ2-3; D is unclear. V was clipped by 6 bases and J by 4 bases, with 12 bases between them. From germline, CDR1 is SGDLS and CDR2 YYNGEE. The length of the CDR3 is 13 residues. The DNA of the CDR3 is TGTGCCAGCACCCCAGCTGGGCCAGATACGCAGTATTTT. Its translation is CASTPAGPDTQYF.

The chain recombines TRBV27 with TRBJ1-2; TRBD1 is a possible D gene (5 bases). V gave up 6 bases and J gave up 4 bases, with 15 bases separating them. Per germline, CDR1 MNHEY and CDR2 SMNVEV (reference sequence). The CDR3 has 14 amino acids. The DNA of the CDR3 is TGTGCCAGCAGCCTTGGTGGAGGGGTCTATGGCTACACCTTC. This sequence encodes CASSLGGGVYGYTF.

The rearrangement links TRBV6-5 to TRBJ1-4, with D unclear. The V end was cut by 5 bases, the J end by 1 base, with 11 bases between. The V gene's germline CDR1 is MNHEY and CDR2 SVGAGI. The CDR3 length is 15 residues. As DNA, the CDR3 is TGTGCCAGCAGTATAACCCGGGGAACTAATGAAAAACTGTTTTTT. It encodes CASSITRGTNEKLFF.

The genes are TRBV11-3 and TRBJ2-7; D unresolved. CDR3 length: 11 residues. CDR1 is SGHNT and CDR2 is YENEEA in the germline V gene. Trimming took off 0 bases at V and 5 bases at J, with 2 bases between the two ends. CDR3 amino acids: CASSLDDEQYF. CDR3 sequence (DNA): TGTGCCAGCAGCTTAGACGACGAGCAGTACTTC.

V and J are TRBV27 and TRBJ1-1; 7 nucleotides match TRBD1. This CDR3 spans 14 amino acids. The V segment lost 7 bases and the J segment 10 bases; nucleotides outside the gene matches: 15. Per germline, CDR1 MNHEY and CDR2 SMNVEV (reference sequence). The CDR3 DNA follows: TGTGCCAGCACTCCGATACAGGGGTTGGACGGAGCTTTCTTT. Protein: CASTPIQGLDGAFF.

The chain carries TRBV27 and TRBJ1-2; D might be TRBD1 (5 bases). This CDR3 contains 14 residues. V lost 6 bases, J lost 6 bases, and 17 bases lay in between. The germline V gene has CDR1 MNHEY and CDR2 SMNVEV (reference sequence). CDR3 sequence: CASRTPRDLHGYTF. In nucleotides, the CDR3 is TGTGCCAGCAGAACACCCCGGGACTTACATGGCTACACCTTC.

The V and J genes are TRBV5-4 and TRBJ2-5; 8 bases match TRBD2. This CDR3 comprises 16 residues. V shed 2 bases, J shed 5 bases, and the junction held 11 bases outside the gene matches. Germline loops: CDR1 SGHNT, CDR2 YYREEE (reference sequence). In nucleotides, the CDR3 is TGTGCCAGCAGCTTACCGGGGGGGCCGAAGACGGAGACCCAGTACTTC. Encoded protein: CASSLPGGPKTETQYF.

The rearrangement links TRBV18 to TRBJ1-4; a possible D gene is TRBD1 (6 bases). In germline, CDR1 is KGHSH, CDR2 LQKENI. V was cut by 3 bases and J by 1 base, with 18 bases left in between. This CDR3 spans 18 amino acids. The CDR3 DNA sequence: TGTGCCAGCTCACCTGGTATCAGGGGAGTGAGAACTAATGAAAAACTGTTTTTT. Translating gives CASSPGIRGVRTNEKLFF.

The rearrangement joins TRBV7-9 to TRBJ2-5; D may be TRBD1 (6 bases). CDR3 length: 17 residues. Germline V gene data show CDR1 as SEHNR and CDR2 as FQNEAQ (reference sequence). V lost 2 bases and J 5 bases, leaving 21 bases between the germline ends. For the CDR3, the DNA is TGTGCCAGCAGCTTAAATTTCAGGGGCCTCCCGGGGGAGACCCAGTACTTC. As protein: CASSLNFRGLPGETQYF.

A remark on this clone: Germline is not matched at one junction end, which may reflect a read error. The V call is TRBV5-4, the J call TRBJ1-2, with D possibly matching TRBD1 (6 bases). This CDR3 contains 12 residues. Germline V gene sequence: CDR1 SGHNT, CDR2 YYREEE (reference sequence). CDR3: CASSLDSYGYTF. The CDR3 bases are TGTGCCAGCAGTTTGGACAGCTATGGCTACACCTTC.

V and J are TRBV27 and TRBJ1-1, with D possibly matching TRBD1 (5 bases). Germline values: CDR1 MNHEY, CDR2 SMNVEV (reference sequence). The ends were cut back, 6 bases at V and 1 base at J, with 12 bases in the middle. The length of the CDR3 is 14 residues. CDR3 DNA sequence: TGTGCCAGCAGGCTAGGGGCGGCGAACACTGAAGCTTTCTTT. This encodes CASRLGAANTEAFF.

CDR3 sequence (DNA): TGTGCCATCAGCCAACCGGGACAGAATTTAATCGGAGAGACCCAGTACTTC. This gives the protein CAISQPGQNLIGETQYF. This chain connects TRBV10-3 to TRBJ2-5; 7 bases are shared with TRBD1. The CDR3 covers 17 residues. Germline V gene data show CDR1 as ENHRY and CDR2 as SYGVKD. V was pared by 6 bases and J by 4 bases, with 17 bases of the junction left unmatched.

V usage is TRBV9 and J usage is TRBJ1-1, with D uncertain. CDR1 SGDLS and CDR2 YYNGEE come from the germline V gene. CDR3 size: 12 residues. V lost 0 bases and J lost 7, with 7 bases in between. The CDR3 region has the DNA TGTGCCAGCAGCGTAGTGGGGAGTGAAGCTTTCTTT. Translating it yields CASSVVGSEAFF.

V usage is TRBV29-1 and J usage is TRBJ2-5, with 7 positions matching TRBD1. Germline V gives CDR1 SQVTM, CDR2 ANQGSEA. V lost 5 bases to trimming and J lost 5 bases; unmatched junction nucleotides: 8. The CDR3 contains 13 residues. The CDR3 is CSVMTGTVETQYF. As DNA, the CDR3 is TGCAGCGTTATGACAGGGACGGTGGAGACCCAGTACTTC. The full variable domain, in which reference TRBV29-1 and TRBJ2-5 provide the parts outside the CDR3, is SAVISQKPSRDICQRGTSLTIQCQVDSQVTMMFWYRQQPGQSLTLIATANQGSEATYESGFVIDKFPISRPNLTFSTLTVSNMSPEDSSIYLCSVMTGTVETQYFGPGTRLLVL.

This clone was recorded a few times. V usage is TRBV15 and J usage is TRBJ2-3; tentatively, D is TRBD2 (6 bases). Germline V CDR1 and CDR2: LNHNV, YYDKDF (reference sequence). Trimming took 0 bases from V and 9 from J, leaving 22 bases between them. This CDR3 contains 17 residues. The CDR3 sequence is CATSRDGAGSFSKTQYF. CDR3 DNA sequence: TGTGCCACCAGCAGAGATGGTGCGGGGTCCTTCTCTAAGACGCAGTATTTT. Full variable domain (missing parts from reference TRBV15 and TRBJ2-3): DAMVIQNPRYQVTQFGKPVTLSCSQTLNHNVMYWYQQKSSQAPKLLFHYYDKDFNNEADTPDNFQSRRPNTSFCFLDIRSPGLGDTAMYLCATSRDGAGSFSKTQYFGPGTRLTVL.

The CDR3 bases are TGTGCCAGCAGAGCACTAGACTATGGCTACACCTTC. Its protein product is CASRALDYGYTF. The chain recombines TRBV6-5 with TRBJ1-2; D gene ambiguous. The CDR3 length is 12 residues. The V gene lost 6 bases and the J gene lost 3 bases, with 8 bases spanning the gap. Looked up from germline, CDR1 is MNHEY and CDR2 is SVGAGI.

The chain recombines TRBV28 with TRBJ1-2; 9 bases fit TRBD1. The germline CDR1 and CDR2 sequences are MDHEN and SYDVKM. V lost 4 bases, J lost 6 bases, and 9 bases stayed unmatched. The CDR3 is 15 residues long. The CDR3 DNA reads TGTGCCAGCAGTTCATATCCGGGACAGGGCGATGGCTACACCTTC. Protein product: CASSSYPGQGDGYTF.

The rearrangement joins TRBV6-1 to TRBJ1-5; 8 bases align to TRBD1. Germline lookup yields CDR1 MNHNS and CDR2 SASEGT. Losses at the gene ends were 10 bases for V and 4 bases for J; bases not matched to a gene: 3. CDR3 length equals 12 residues. The chain's CDR3 is CATRTGNQPQHF. The CDR3 coding sequence is TGTGCCACGAGGACAGGGAATCAGCCCCAGCATTTT.

This chain links TRBV6-5 with TRBJ1-4; D remains unclear. Trimming took off 0 bases at V and 7 bases at J, with 6 bases between the two ends. The CDR3 contains 13 residues. CDR1 and CDR2 (germline): MNHEY, SVGAGI. The CDR3 sequence: CASSYSSFEKLFF. The CDR3 bases are TGTGCCAGCAGTTACTCGTCTTTTGAAAAACTGTTTTTT.

This chain joins TRBV19 and TRBJ1-6, with TRBD1 as a possible D gene (5 bases). The V gene's germline CDR1 is LNHDA and CDR2 SQIVND (reference sequence). V was clipped by 6 bases and J by 0 bases, with 27 bases between them. The CDR3 runs to 21 residues. The CDR3, as DNA: TGTGCCAGTAGCGTAACGACTCCCAAACTGGGGCCAAGCTCCTATAATTCACCCCTCCACTTT. This codes for CASSVTTPKLGPSSYNSPLHF. Looking up the rest from reference TRBV19 and TRBJ1-6 gives the full variable domain: DGGITQSPKYLFRKEGQNVTLSCEQNLNHDAMYWYRQDPGQGLRLIYYSQIVNDFQKGDIAEGYSVSREKKESFPLTVTSAQKNPTAFYLCASSVTTPKLGPSSYNSPLHFGNGTRLTVT.